This record concerns one T cell receptor beta chain sequence. These data belong to a study of T-cell reconstitution after alpha-beta-depleted transplantation in children. The library targeted TCRbeta and was prepared with unique molecular identifiers. TCRdb reanalysed the PCR reads using MiXCR and keeps one entry per CDR3 protein. The sample includes 330,000 or so distinct CDR3 sequences, about a tenth seen only once; the top ten take around 2.3%. Germline values: CDR1 LGHNA, CDR2 YSLEER. This CDR3 is 16 amino acids long. Germline trimming cut 3 bases from V and 4 bases from J; bases unmatched to any gene: 11.

The V call is TRBV4-3, the J call TRBJ2-7; TRBD1 matches 8 bases. The source is a human donor who donated a stem cell graft to a child with acute lymphoblastic leukemia. Sequenced here: PBMCs from the stem cell graft donor, sampled from the stem cell graft. The CDR3 loop is CASSHHPADRAYEQYF. The CDR3 DNA sequence: TGCGCCAGCAGCCATCACCCCGCGGACAGGGCATACGAGCAGTACTTC.